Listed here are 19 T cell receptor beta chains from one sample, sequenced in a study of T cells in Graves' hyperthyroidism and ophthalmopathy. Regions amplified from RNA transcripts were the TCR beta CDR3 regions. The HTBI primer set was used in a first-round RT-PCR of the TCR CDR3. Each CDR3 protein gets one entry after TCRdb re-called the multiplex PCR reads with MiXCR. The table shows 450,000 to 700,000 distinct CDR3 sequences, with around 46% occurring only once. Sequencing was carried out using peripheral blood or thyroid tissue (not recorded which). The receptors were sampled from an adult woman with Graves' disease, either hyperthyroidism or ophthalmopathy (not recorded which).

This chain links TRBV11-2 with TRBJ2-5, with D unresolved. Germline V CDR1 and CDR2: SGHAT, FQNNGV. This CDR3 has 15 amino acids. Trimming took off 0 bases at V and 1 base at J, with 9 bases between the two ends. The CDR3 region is CASSLDHLPQETQYF. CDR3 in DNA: TGTGCCAGCAGCTTAGATCATTTGCCCCAAGAGACCCAGTACTTC.

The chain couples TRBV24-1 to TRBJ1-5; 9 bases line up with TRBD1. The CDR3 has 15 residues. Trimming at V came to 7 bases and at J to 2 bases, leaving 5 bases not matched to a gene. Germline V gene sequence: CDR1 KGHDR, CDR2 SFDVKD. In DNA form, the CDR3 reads TGTGCCACCAGAGACAGGGGGGGTGGCAATCAGCCCCAGCATTTT. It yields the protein CATRDRGGGNQPQHF.

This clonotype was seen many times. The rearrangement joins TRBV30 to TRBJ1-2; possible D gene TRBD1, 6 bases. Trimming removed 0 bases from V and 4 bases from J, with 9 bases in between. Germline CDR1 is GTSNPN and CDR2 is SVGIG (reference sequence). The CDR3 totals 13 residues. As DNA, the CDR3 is TGTGCCTGGAGTGTACGGGGGCCCTATGGCTACACCTTC. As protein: CAWSVRGPYGYTF.

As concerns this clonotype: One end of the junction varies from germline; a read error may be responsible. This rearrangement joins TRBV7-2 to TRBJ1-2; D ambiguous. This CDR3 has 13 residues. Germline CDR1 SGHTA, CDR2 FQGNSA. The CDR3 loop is CASSLARPEGYTF. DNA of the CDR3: TGTGCCAGCAGTTTAGCGAGACCGGAGGGCTACACCTTC.

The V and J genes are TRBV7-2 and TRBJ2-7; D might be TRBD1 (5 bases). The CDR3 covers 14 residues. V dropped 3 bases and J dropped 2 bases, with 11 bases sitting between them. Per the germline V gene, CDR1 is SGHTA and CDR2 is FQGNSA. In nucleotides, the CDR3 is TGTGCCAGCAGCTTCTGGACAATAACCTACGAGCAGTACTTC. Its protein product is CASSFWTITYEQYF.

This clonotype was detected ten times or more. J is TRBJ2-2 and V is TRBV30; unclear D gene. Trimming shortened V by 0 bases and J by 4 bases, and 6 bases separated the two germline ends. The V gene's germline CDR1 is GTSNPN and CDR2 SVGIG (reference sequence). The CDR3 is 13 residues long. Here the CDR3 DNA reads TGTGCCTGGAGTGTACTTGGCACCGGGGAGCTGTTTTTT. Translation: CAWSVLGTGELFF.

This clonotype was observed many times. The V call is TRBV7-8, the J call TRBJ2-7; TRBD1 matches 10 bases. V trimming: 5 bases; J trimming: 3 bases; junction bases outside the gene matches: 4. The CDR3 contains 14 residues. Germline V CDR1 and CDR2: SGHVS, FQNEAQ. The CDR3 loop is CASSHWTGGYEQYF. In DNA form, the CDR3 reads TGTGCCAGCAGCCACTGGACAGGGGGCTACGAGCAGTACTTC.

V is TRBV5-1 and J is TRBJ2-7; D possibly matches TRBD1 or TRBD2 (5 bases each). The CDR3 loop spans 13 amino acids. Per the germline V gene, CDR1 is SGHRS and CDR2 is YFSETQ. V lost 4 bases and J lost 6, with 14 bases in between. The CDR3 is CASSHFGTGEQYF. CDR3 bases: TGCGCCAGCAGCCACTTTGGGACGGGCGAGCAGTACTTC.

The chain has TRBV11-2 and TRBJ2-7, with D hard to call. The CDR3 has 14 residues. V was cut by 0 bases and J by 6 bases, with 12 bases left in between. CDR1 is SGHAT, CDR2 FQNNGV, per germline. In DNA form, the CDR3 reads TGTGCCAGCAGCTTAGATTCAAGGGTAGGCGAGCAGTACTTC. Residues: CASSLDSRVGEQYF.

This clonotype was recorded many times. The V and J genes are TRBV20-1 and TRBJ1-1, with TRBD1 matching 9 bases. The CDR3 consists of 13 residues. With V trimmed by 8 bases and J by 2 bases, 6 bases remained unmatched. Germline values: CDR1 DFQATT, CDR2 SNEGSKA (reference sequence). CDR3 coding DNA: TGCAGTTGGCCGGGACAGGGAAACACTGAAGCTTTCTTT. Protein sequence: CSWPGQGNTEAFF.

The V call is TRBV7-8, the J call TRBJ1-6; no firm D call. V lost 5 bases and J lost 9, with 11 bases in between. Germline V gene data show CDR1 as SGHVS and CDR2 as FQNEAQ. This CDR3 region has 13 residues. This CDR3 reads CASSPRFGSPLHF. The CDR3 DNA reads TGTGCCAGCAGCCCCAGGTTCGGTTCACCCCTCCACTTT. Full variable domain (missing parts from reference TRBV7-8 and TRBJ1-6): GAGVSQSPRYKVAKRGQDVALRCDPISGHVSLFWYQQALGQGPEFLTYFQNEAQLDKSGLPSDRFFAERPEGSVSTLKIQRTQQEDSAVYLCASSPRFGSPLHFGNGTRLTVT.

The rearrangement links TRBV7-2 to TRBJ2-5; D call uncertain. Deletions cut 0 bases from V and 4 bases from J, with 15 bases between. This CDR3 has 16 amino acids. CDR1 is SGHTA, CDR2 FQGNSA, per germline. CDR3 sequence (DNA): TGTGCCAGCAGCTTAGCCTTTCGCGCAAGCTCAGAGACCCAGTACTTC. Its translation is CASSLAFRASSETQYF.

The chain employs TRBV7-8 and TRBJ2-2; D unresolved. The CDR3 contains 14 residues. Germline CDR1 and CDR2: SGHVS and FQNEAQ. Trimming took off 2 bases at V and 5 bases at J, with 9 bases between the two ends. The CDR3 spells CASSLSHVTGELFF. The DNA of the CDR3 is TGTGCCAGCAGCTTAAGTCACGTTACCGGGGAGCTGTTTTTT.

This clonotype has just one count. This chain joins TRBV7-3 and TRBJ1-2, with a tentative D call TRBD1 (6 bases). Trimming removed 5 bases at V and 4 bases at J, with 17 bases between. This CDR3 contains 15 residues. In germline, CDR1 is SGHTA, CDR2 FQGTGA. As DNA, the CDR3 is TGTGCCAGCAGCCCCGCGGCAGGGGCGAGCTATGGCTACACCTTC. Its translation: CASSPAAGASYGYTF.

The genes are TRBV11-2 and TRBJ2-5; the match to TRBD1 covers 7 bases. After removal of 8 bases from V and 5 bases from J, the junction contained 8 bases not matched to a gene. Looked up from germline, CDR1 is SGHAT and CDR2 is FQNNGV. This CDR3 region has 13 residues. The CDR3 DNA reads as TGTGCCAGCGCCTCACAGGGGACGGAGACCCAGTACTTC. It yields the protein CASASQGTETQYF.

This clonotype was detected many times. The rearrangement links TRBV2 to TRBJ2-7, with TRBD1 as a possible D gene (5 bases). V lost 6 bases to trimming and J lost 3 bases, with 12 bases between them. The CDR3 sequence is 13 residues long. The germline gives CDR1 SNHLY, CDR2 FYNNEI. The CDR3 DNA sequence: TGTGCCAGCAGGGCCGGTCAGGGCTACGAGCAGTACTTC. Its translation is CASRAGQGYEQYF. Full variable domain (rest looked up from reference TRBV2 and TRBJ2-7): EPEVTQTPSHQVTQMGQEVILRCVPISNHLYFYWYRQILGQKVEFLVSFYNNEISEKSEIFDDQFSVERPDGSNFTLKIRSTKLEDSAMYFCASRAGQGYEQYFGPGTRLTVT.

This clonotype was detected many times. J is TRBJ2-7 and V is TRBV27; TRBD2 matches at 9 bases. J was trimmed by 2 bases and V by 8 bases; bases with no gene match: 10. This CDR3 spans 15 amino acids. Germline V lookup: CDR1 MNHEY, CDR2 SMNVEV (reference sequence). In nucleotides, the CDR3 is TGTGCCAGCCAGGGGCGGGAGGGAAAGGCCTACGAGCAGTACTTC. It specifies CASQGREGKAYEQYF.

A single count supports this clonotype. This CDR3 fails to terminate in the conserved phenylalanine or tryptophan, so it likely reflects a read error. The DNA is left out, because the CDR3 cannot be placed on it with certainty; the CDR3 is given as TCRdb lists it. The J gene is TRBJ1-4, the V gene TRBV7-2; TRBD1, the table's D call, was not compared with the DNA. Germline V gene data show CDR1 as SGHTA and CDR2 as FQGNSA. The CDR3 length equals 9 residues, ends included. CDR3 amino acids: CASSHRTGA.

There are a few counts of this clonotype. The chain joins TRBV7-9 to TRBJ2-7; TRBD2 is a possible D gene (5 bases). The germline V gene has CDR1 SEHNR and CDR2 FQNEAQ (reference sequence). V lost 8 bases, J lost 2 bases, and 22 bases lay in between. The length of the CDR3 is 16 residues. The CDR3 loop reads CASQLQFGRRTYEQYF. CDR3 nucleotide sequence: TGTGCCAGCCAGCTTCAATTCGGACGGAGGACCTACGAGCAGTACTTC.